This TCR beta chain emerged from a study of blood T cell repertoires in COVID-19 (dated by TCRdb to about 2020). For the wider study: Samples covering the acute and convalescent phases of COVID-19 were provided by collaborators in the United States, Italy and Spain. Where available, HLA class I and class II types were taken from metadata supplied by the sample provider and were not determined by assay-based typing. The sample metadata nearly always contained a de-identified subject ID, COVID-19 status, age in years and sex. The material from the prospective study consisted of cDNA or gDNA derived from T cells, B-cell-depleted T cells, or PBMCs. Samples came from the ongoing ImmuneRACE study (first 160 participants) plus 1,254 subjects from 6 global collaborators. Subjects who had been exposed to COVID-19, were actively infected with it, or had recovered from it provided the deeply sampled blood TCRbeta repertoires that made up the dataset. A freely available public database, intended as a resource for researchers studying the immune response to SARS-CoV-2, is where the repertoires were released. Study-level results and caveats: The quantity of clinical and demographic metadata differed by source and by participant and was supplied without curation.

CDR1 and CDR2 were assigned from the germline V gene as SQVTM and ANQGSEA. The V end gives up 8 bases and the J end 3 bases, leaving 10 bases in the junction not matched to a gene. From its cysteine to its phenylalanine, the CDR3 spans 14 amino acids. Only the CDR3 region is kept as DNA, spanning 42 bases read in frame from base 1. The immunoSEQ Assay, a bias-controlled multiplex PCR, was used to amplify TCRbeta CDR3 regions from genomic DNA. Under the source paper's analysis protocol: The number of nucleated cells in each sample was estimated from the amplification of reference gene primers within the assay. Sequence reads were collapsed and filtered to measure the absolute abundance of every unique TCRbeta CDR3 rearrangement. For each sample, productive Simpson clonality was calculated by taking the square root of Simpson's diversity index across productive rearrangements. The clones in this table, taken by TCRdb from immuneACCESS, are in-frame only. Not every clone is retained; where verified, under half of the shortfall comes from an unresolved V gene, and the cause of the rest is unknown. V and J calls and clone size are those listed in that table; D and trimming were worked out from the DNA. The sample table shows tens of thousands of clones, and approximately 91% are seen once. Of the sample, roughly 0.39% falls within the top ten clones.

A remark on this clone: It has no known antigen specificity. The record has no base qualities; no much larger clone is one base away.

Each collaborating institution followed its own protocols to collect whole blood in K2EDTA tubes. For TCRbeta analysis, collaborators shipped samples as frozen whole blood, isolated PBMCs, or DNA extracted from either of those sample types. The sequence links TRBV29-1 to TRBJ2-3; a stretch of 8 junction bases matches TRBD1. The sequencing input was peripheral blood. The origin of this receptor is a human donor in a cohort sampled during active COVID-19. Read as DNA, the sequence is TGCAGCATAGAATCGGGACAGGTGACAGATACGCAGTATTTT. The encoded protein is CSIESGQVTDTQYF.